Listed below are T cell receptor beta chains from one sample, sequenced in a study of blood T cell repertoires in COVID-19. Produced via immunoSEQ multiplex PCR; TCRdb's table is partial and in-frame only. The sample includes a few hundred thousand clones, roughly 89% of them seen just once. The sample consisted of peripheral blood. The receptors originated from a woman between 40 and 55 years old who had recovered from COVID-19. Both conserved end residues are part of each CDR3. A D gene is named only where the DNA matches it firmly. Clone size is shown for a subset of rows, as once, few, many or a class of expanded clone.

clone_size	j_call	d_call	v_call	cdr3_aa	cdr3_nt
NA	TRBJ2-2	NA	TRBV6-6	CASTGFAGELFF	TGTGCCAGCACCGGTTTTGCCGGGGAGCTGTTTTTT
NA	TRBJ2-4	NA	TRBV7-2	CASSQTQVVGIQYF	TGTGCCAGCAGCCAAACCCAGGTCGTGGGCATTCAGTACTTC
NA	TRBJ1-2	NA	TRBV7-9	CASSLDRENYGYTF	TGTGCCAGCAGCTTAGACAGGGAAAACTATGGCTACACCTTC
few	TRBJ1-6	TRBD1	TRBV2	CASRWTGDSPLHF	TGTGCCAGTCGCTGGACAGGAGATTCACCCCTCCACTTT
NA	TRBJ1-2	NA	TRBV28	CASSPPPGQPLLF	TGTGCCAGCAGTCCCCCCCCGGGACAACCACTACTCTTC
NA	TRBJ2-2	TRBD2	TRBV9	CASSVEGSGGPGELFF	TGTGCCAGCAGCGTAGAGGGGAGCGGGGGGCCCGGGGAGCTGTTTTTT
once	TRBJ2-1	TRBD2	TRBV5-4	CASSLAGAGYNEQFF	TGTGCCAGCAGCCTAGCGGGGGCTGGATACAATGAGCAGTTCTTC
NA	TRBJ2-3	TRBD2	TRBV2	CASSELVAGGADTQYF	TGTGCCAGCAGTGAACTCGTAGCGGGAGGAGCAGATACGCAGTATTTT
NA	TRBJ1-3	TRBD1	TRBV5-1	CASSTTGGYGNTIYF	TGCGCCAGCAGCACCACAGGGGGATATGGAAACACCATATATTTT
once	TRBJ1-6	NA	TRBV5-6	CASSLSNSPLHF	TGTGCCAGCAGCTTGTCGAATTCACCCCTCCACTTT
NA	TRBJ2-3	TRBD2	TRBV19	CASGTTLSTDTQYF	TGTGCCAGTGGGACTACCCTCAGCACAGATACGCAGTATTTT
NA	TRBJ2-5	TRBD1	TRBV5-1	CASSLGQGYQETQYF	TGCGCCAGCAGCTTGGGACAGGGGTACCAAGAGACCCAGTACTTC
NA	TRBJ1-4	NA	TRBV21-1	CASSNKWGDRRSANEKLFF	TGTGCCAGCAGCAACAAGTGGGGGGACAGGCGATCAGCTAATGAAAAACTGTTTTTT
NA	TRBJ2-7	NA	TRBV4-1	CASSQEGHPGVNEQYF	TGCGCCAGCAGCCAAGAAGGCCACCCAGGTGTCAACGAGCAGTACTTC
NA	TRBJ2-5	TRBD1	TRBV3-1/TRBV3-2	CANQQGQETQYF	TGTGCCAACCAACAGGGGCAGGAGACCCAGTACTTC
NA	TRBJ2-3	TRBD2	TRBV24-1	CATSPQDGRRLAGGSDTQYF	TGTGCCACCAGTCCTCAGGATGGACGGCGACTAGCGGGAGGGTCAGATACGCAGTATTTT
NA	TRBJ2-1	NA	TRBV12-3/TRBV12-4	CASSLGSLEQFF	TGTGCCAGCAGTTTAGGTAGCTTAGAGCAGTTCTTC
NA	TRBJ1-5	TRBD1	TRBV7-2	CASSPTGGSNQPQHF	TGTGCCAGCAGCCCTACAGGGGGCTCAAATCAGCCCCAGCATTTT
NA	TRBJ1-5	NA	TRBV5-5	CASSQGSGQPQHF	TGTGCCAGCAGCCAGGGGAGTGGTCAGCCCCAGCATTTT
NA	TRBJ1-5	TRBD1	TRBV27	CASSWTGSNQPQHF	TGTGCCAGCAGTTGGACAGGTAGCAATCAGCCCCAGCATTTT
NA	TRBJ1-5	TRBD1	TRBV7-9	CASSRSGTGNLPQHF	TGTGCCAGCAGCCGCTCCGGGACAGGAAATCTGCCCCAGCATTTT
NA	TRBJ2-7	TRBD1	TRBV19	CASSSGTGPAYEQYF	TGTGCCAGTAGTTCGGGGACAGGGCCGGCCTACGAGCAGTACTTC
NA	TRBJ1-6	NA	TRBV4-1	CASSMQGGDPVGSPLHF	TGCGCCAGCAGCATGCAGGGCGGGGACCCAGTAGGATCACCCCTCCACTTT
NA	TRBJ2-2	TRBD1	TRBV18	CASSPDRVVTGELFF	TGTGCCAGCTCACCGGACAGGGTTGTTACCGGGGAGCTGTTTTTT
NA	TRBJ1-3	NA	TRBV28	CASTPYFSGNTIYF	TGTGCCAGCACGCCGTACTTCTCTGGAAACACCATATATTTT
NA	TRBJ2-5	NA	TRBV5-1	CASSLASQVGETQYF	TGCGCCAGCAGCTTGGCCTCCCAGGTTGGAGAGACCCAGTACTTC
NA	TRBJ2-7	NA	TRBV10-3	CAIRSGQNDYEQYF	TGTGCCATCAGGTCCGGACAGAACGACTACGAGCAGTACTTC
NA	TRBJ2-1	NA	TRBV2	CASSVFDEQFF	TGTGCCAGCAGTGTCTTCGATGAGCAGTTCTTC
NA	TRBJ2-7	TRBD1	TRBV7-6	CASSLGGGQGNYEQYF	TGTGCCAGCAGCTTAGGAGGAGGACAGGGTAACTACGAGCAGTACTTC
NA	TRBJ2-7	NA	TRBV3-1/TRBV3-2	CASSPYVGGREQYF	TGTGCCAGCAGCCCCTACGTAGGCGGAAGGGAGCAGTACTTC
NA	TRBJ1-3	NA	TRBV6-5	CASTTGAGNTIYF	TGTGCCAGCACAACAGGAGCCGGGAACACCATATATTTT
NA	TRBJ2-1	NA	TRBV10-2	CASSGQGFEQFF	TGCGCCAGCAGTGGGCAGGGCTTTGAGCAGTTCTTC
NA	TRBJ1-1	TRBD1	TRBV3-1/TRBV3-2	CASSATTGNPEAFF	TGTGCCAGCAGCGCTACGACAGGGAACCCTGAAGCTTTCTTT